The source of this T cell receptor (beta chain) is a study of cytomegalovirus exposure and HLA in healthy donors. A multiplex PCR was run with 60 Vbeta primers and 13 Jbeta primers. In the original workflow: Later, tens of millions of unique TCR beta chains were counted in an analysis, and approximately 10 million of them were shared. Here immunoSEQ multiplex PCR was the method, and the copy in TCRdb shows in-frame clones only, minus some. V and J calls and clone size are those listed in that table; D and trimming were worked out from the DNA. The ten top clones account for approximately 1.9%, within a sample of approximately 120,000 clones. These donors, healthy bone marrow donors, were studied. Whole-study findings and limits: A likely sequencing artifact accounted for one observed cluster of highly shared sequence variants. Productive rates of about 90% or about 30% were seen for most TCR beta V segments in an earlier analysis.

The CDR3 is 15 amino acids. With 6 bases removed from V and 2 bases from J, the gap between germline ends came to 17 bases. The germline V gene has CDR1 MDHEN and CDR2 SYDVKM. Concerning this clone: The antigen remains unidentified.

The clonotype was recovered from a woman aged 55-70 years in good health and CMV-seronegative. The chain joins TRBV28 to TRBJ2-7, with a weak D call TRBD2 (5 bases). The sample consisted of PBMCs. The CDR3 here is CASSGPVGGTYEQYF. The CDR3 DNA reads as TGTGCCAGCAGCGGTCCCGTCGGAGGAACCTACGAGCAGTACTTC.